Listed below are T cell receptor beta chains from one sample, sequenced in a study of CD8 T cells in Susac syndrome. TCRdb called the immunoSEQ multiplex PCR reads again in MiXCR, with one record for every CDR3 protein. The data contain about 71,000 distinct CDR3 sequences, roughly 93% of them singletons. The material sequenced was CD4+ T cells from PBMCs. Every receptor here comes from a human donor with Susac syndrome. Both conserved end residues are part of each CDR3.

>TRBV28
CASSFDGGGADTQYF
>TRBV14
CASSQDWGYEQYF
>TRBV6-6
CASSTPGGSSLYGYTF
>TRBV18
CASSPLEAGAFYEQYF
>TRBV7-3
CASSFPRGQETQYF
>TRBV24-1
CATSDPGTGYNEQFF
>TRBV7-2
CASSRKGTATSASGEKLFF
>TRBV10-2
CAISTVWDTEAFF
>TRBV28
CASSRLAGGREQFF
>TRBV20-1
CSATSQGFNSPLHF
>TRBV15
CATSRDLGRYEQYF
>TRBV7-9
CASSLVGSWGYTF
>TRBV5-1
CASSSSYRAPEAFF
>TRBV5-1
CASRQTSNYGYTF
>TRBV5-6
CASSTGLRGSGEQYF
>TRBV5-4
CASSLARASYNEQFF
>TRBV28
CASSGAGAYYGYTF
>TRBV5-1
CASSLNRGTNEKLFF
>TRBV7-8
CASSLDSLSYGYTF
>TRBV9
CASGSGNLNYGYTF
>TRBV20-1
CSAREQDRRRNEQFF
>TRBV24-1
CATSDPSRGDTEAFF
>TRBV2
CASSAEGIPNQPQHF
>TRBV5-1
CASSLGQGQETQYF
>TRBV28
CASTVGSCEQYF
>TRBV6-2/TRBV6-3
CASSYPGQGEGDTQYF
>TRBV7-2
CASSGRLNTEAFF
>TRBV3-1
CASSQGRQDTDTQYF
>TRBV6-2/TRBV6-3
CASSYGRRYYGYTF
>TRBV12-3/TRBV12-4
CASSSRATSLNYGYTF
>TRBV7-2
CASSLGLAGPETQYF
>TRBV9
CASGRTGDTEAFF
>TRBV2
CASSASQGIVKNIQYF
>TRBV11-2
CASSLTGGLGTEQYF
>TRBV7-2
CASSLVGGDGEQYF
>TRBV7-2
CASSLAGGGADTQYF
>TRBV18
CASSPIGQGQPQHF
>TRBV7-2
CASSFGTLSPLHF
>TRBV7-3
CASSPRGGGSYNEQFF
>TRBV12-3/TRBV12-4
CASSLRHTDTQYF
>TRBV5-4
CASSLLSRVAGYTF
>TRBV5-1
CASSLGGNGLNTEAFF
>TRBV27
CASSSPFEKLFF
>TRBV3-1
CASSQDLGAGEGELGETQYF
>TRBV7-9
CASSYRGRYTF